The clone carrying this T cell receptor beta chain was seen more than once but under ten times. As yet, its antigen is unknown. The sample belongs to a study of blood T cells in healthy people across ages. Looking at the study overall: With template switching, about one barcoded beta molecule was captured per two T cells. The study, taken as a whole, reports: Among T cells, TCR beta diversity per million cells dropped roughly linearly as age rose.

The ends were cut back, 2 bases at V and 5 bases at J, with 11 bases in the middle. This CDR3 comprises 14 residues. Germline V gene sequence: CDR1 SGHDN, CDR2 FVKESK. PCR was performed a second time for about 7 to 12 cycles using a sample-barcoded 5' primer and a J-beta primer mix. In TCRdb, the 5' RACE reads were re-called with MiXCR into one record per CDR3 protein. The table includes nearly 1 million distinct CDR3 sequences, roughly 51% detected once. Donors were healthy Caucasian individuals from Russia aged roughly 6 to 95. The sequence came from a woman in her sixties or seventies in good health. The chain recombines TRBV14 with TRBJ2-3; no clear D gene. The specimen sequenced was blood. The CDR3 DNA reads TGTGCCAGCAGCCAACTCTTAGCAGAAGATACGCAGTATTTT. Translated, it gives CASSQLLAEDTQYF.